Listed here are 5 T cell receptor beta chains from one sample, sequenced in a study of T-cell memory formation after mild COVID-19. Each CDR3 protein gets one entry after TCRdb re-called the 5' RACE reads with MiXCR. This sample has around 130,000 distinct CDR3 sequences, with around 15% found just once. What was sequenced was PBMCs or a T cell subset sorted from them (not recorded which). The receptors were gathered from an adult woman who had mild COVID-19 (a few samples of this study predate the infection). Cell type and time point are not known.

The chain's CDR3 is CATSEWGSTDTQYF. As DNA, the CDR3 is TGTGCCACCAGTGAGTGGGGGTCGACAGATACGCAGTATTTT. The chain couples TRBV24-1 to TRBJ2-3; possibly TRBD1 or TRBD2 for D (5 bases each). The CDR3 has 14 residues. Looked up from germline, CDR1 is KGHDR and CDR2 is SFDVKD. Trimming cost V 4 bases and J 3 bases, with 10 bases left between them.

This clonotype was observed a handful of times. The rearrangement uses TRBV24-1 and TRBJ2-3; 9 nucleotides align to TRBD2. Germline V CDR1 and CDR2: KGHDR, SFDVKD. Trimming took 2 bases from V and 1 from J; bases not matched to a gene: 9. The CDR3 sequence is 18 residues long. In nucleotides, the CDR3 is TGTGCCACCAGTGATTCGCGGGGGGGCCGAAGGGGCACAGATACGCAGTATTTT. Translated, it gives CATSDSRGGRRGTDTQYF.

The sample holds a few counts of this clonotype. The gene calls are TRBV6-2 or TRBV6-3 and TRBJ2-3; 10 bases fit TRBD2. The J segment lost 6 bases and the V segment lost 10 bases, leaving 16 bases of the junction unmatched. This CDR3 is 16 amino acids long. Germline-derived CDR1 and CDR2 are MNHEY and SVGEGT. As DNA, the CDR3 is TGTGCCACTATAGCGGGAGGCCCGGTCTTTGCCGATACGCAGTATTTT. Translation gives CATIAGGPVFADTQYF.

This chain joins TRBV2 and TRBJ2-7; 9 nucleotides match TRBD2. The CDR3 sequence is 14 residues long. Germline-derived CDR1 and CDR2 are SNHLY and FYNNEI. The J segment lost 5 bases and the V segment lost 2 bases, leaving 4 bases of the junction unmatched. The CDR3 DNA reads TGTGCCAGCAGTGAAAGCGGGGGGCCTCACGAGCAGTACTTC. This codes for CASSESGGPHEQYF. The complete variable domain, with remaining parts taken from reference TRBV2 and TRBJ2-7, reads EPEVTQTPSHQVTQMGQEVILRCVPISNHLYFYWYRQILGQKVEFLVSFYNNEISEKSEIFDDQFSVERPDGSNFTLKIRSTKLEDSAMYFCASSESGGPHEQYFGPGTRLTVT.

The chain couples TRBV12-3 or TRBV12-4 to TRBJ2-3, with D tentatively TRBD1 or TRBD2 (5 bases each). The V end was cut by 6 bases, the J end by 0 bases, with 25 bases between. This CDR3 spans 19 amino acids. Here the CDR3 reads CASRSFPMGPRGSTDTQYF. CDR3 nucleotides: TGTGCCAGCAGGTCCTTCCCAATGGGACCTCGAGGTAGCACAGATACGCAGTATTTT.